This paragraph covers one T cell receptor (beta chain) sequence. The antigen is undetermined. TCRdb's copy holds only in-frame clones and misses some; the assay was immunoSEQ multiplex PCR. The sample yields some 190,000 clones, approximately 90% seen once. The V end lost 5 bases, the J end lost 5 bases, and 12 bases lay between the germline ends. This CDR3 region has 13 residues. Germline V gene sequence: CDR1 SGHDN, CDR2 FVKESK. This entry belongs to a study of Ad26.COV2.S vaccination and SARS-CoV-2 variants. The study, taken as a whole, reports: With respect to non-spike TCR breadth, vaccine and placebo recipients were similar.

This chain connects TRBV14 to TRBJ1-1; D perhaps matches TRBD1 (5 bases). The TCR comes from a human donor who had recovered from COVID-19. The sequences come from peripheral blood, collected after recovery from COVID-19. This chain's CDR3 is CASSGGYDTEAFF. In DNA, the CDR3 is TGTGCCAGCAGCGGGGGGTATGATACTGAAGCTTTCTTT.